This T cell receptor (beta chain) was captured in a study of T cells in Graves' hyperthyroidism and ophthalmopathy (dated by TCRdb to 2018 to 2020). For the study in its entirety: Peripheral blood samples were taken at initial diagnosis, before any treatment was given. The 85 to 100 discovery patients were divided at random into training and test sets in a 7:3 ratio. To identify distinguishing TCR V-J signatures, a discovery cohort of about 95 patients was used, comprising 43 with Graves' ophthalmopathy and under 60 with stable Graves' hyperthyroidism. According to the paper, TCR Vbeta CDR3 sequencing was carried out on roughly 130 peripheral blood samples, which came from fewer than 50 ophthalmopathy, 75 to 80 hyperthyroidism and roughly 17 progressor patients. After blood sampling, hyperthyroidism patients were treated with methimazole at a starting dose of 30 mg daily, and ophthalmopathy patients were treated with high-dose intravenous methylprednisolone. Whether ophthalmopathy could be predicted prospectively was tested in an independent validation cohort made up of under 20 hyperthyroidism patients plus 17 patients who later progressed to ophthalmopathy. In addition, the study compared T-cell repertoires in thyroid tissue and in blood from roughly 6 Graves' hyperthyroidism patients.

Hyperthyroidism patients were newly diagnosed, with disease duration under 2 months, and aged 18 to 65 years. Patients with uncontrolled infections, other autoimmune diseases, pregnancy or lactation were excluded. Diagnoses relied on clinical symptoms, serum thyroxine and TRAb, thyroid ultrasound and orbital computed tomography. For progressor patients, blood was drawn at the first diagnosis of hyperthyroidism, before any ophthalmopathy symptoms had appeared. PBMCs were separated from over 9 ml of fresh peripheral blood using Ficoll-Paque density gradient centrifugation. Patients classed as progressors first received a Graves' hyperthyroidism diagnosis and then went on to develop ophthalmopathy during follow-up. Trizol reagent was used to extract total RNA, and RNA quality was then checked on an Agilent 2100 Bioanalyzer. Sequences SGHTA (CDR1) and FQGTGA (CDR2) are obtained from the germline V gene. The V end loses 5 bases and the J end loses 4 bases, and a stretch of 11 bases separates them. The CDR3, from cysteine to phenylalanine, totals 13 residues. Only the CDR3 part of the read is kept: 39 bases, read in frame from the first base.

The table lists this clonotype with many counts. Its antigen remains unidentified. No much larger clone exists at a distance of one base, and base qualities are not known. Amplification of TCR beta CDR3 regions was carried out from RNA transcripts. The TCR CDR3 was subjected to a first round of RT-PCR using the HTBI primer set and the Qiagen OneStep RT-PCR kit. A second multiplex PCR round built the libraries, followed by size selection and purification. Paired-end sequencing of the libraries was performed with 100 bp reads on an Illumina HiSeq2000. The paper's processing steps were these. SOAPnuke was used to process the raw data, with reads discarded if the reads contained adapters or uncalled bases, had a mean Phred below 15, or lacked an exact constant-primer or identifier match. COPE v1.2.5 was used to merge high-quality paired reads, and clonotypes were defined as unique nucleotide sequences. MiTCR v1.1 was used to align clonotypes to the IMGT TRBV, TRBD and TRBJ reference segments. Only V-J combinations with frequency above 0.0001, covering 99% to 99.2% of repertoires, were analysed. The TCS score was defined as the ratio of F50 (clonal expansion) to E x V (chaos), calculated using BLOSUM62-based TCRdist between CDR3 peptides within each V-J. Welch's t-statistics and random forest reduced roughly 530 V-J features to roughly 13, which were used in a naive Bayes classifier (R e1071). TCRdb redid the processing of the public reads, applying fastp at Q25 and MiXCR, and retained in-frame beta chains. Each entry is one CDR3 protein sequence, shown with its most common DNA and genes. The V and J calls, along with clone size, are taken from TCRdb and not from the paper's own processing. The sample includes around 700,000 distinct CDR3 sequences, with about 17% observed a single time. Roughly 17% of the sample is held by the ten biggest clonotypes.

Overall study results and their limits: Ophthalmopathy was separated from stable hyperthyroidism by a 13 V-J signature model, with over 85% sensitivity and about 81% specificity obtained in cross-validation and 80%/75% obtained in testing. Most expanded thyroid clonotypes (frequency above 0.001) were also detected in blood, suggesting blood repertoires may reflect thyroid immune responses. Sample size was not statistically predetermined, and blinding of investigators to group allocation was not performed. During validation, the model predicted progression to ophthalmopathy a median of around 6 months ahead of onset, with around 71% sensitivity and 72.22% specificity.

The sequence is built from TRBV7-3 and TRBJ2-5; TRBD1 could be the D gene, as 5 bases match. The TCR sequence derives from a woman between 45 and 60 years old with Graves' hyperthyroidism that later progressed to Graves' ophthalmopathy. The sample consisted of blood. The sequenced DNA is TGTGCCAGCAGCCGAGGACACTTAGAGACCCAGTACTTC. It codes for CASSRGHLETQYF.